This T cell receptor beta chain was sequenced for a study of graft-versus-host responses after intestinal transplantation. Study at large: In this cohort, recipients had multivisceral, liver-intestinal, or isolated intestinal transplants. Recipients across the board were started on anti-thymocyte globulin induction, then kept on tacrolimus and steroids for around three years. Study observations and caveats: The authors found GvH clones in recipient marrow, some appearing first in ileum or blood. Graft-versus-host to host-versus-graft clonal ratios in allografts were high in patients with graft-donor T cell macrochimerism.

There are 16 residues in the CDR3. Looked up from germline, CDR1 is LGHNA and CDR2 is YNFKEQ. Germline trimming cut 4 bases from V and 0 bases from J; bases unmatched to any gene: 1. Method: immunoSEQ multiplex PCR; TCRdb's copy keeps in-frame clones and lacks some. The table records fewer than 15,000 clones, 65% to 85% of them present only once. Concerning this clone: Its matching antigen is unknown.

The chain carries TRBV4-2 and TRBJ2-6, with TRBD1 matching 9 bases. This specimen was PBMCs, taken roughly 130 days after transplant. This clonotype was obtained from a human patient who received an intestinal transplant, so some T cells may come from the graft donor. In DNA form, the CDR3 reads TGTGCCAGCAGCCCGACAGGGGGCTCTGGGGCCAACGTCCTGACTTTC. Protein product: CASSPTGGSGANVLTF.